Listed here is a single T cell receptor (beta chain). These data originate in a study of blood T cell repertoires in COVID-19. Study-level background: The study drew acute and convalescent COVID-19 samples from the United States, Italy and Spain. T cells, B-cell-depleted T cells, or PBMCs provided the cDNA or gDNA that served as material.

Trimming at V came to 2 bases and at J to 4 bases, leaving 6 bases not matched to a gene. CDR1 and CDR2 (germline): MNHNS, SASEGT. The CDR3 spans 16 residues. Participant age was roughly 18 to 89 years, and participants resided in roughly 25 US areas. Grouping used clinical history reported by participants in a survey and questionnaire. Clones were read by immunoSEQ multiplex PCR, and TCRdb kept only the in-frame ones, dropping some. The sample lists some 270,000 clones; 75% to 85% were seen once. The receptor was isolated from a woman aged 45-60 years with acute COVID-19. Sequenced: PBMCs or T cells enriched from blood (not recorded which). The chain recombines TRBV6-1 with TRBJ1-5, with 9 nucleotides matching TRBD1. The DNA of the CDR3 is TGTGCCAGCAGTGAACGGACAGGGGCGATTAATCAGCCCCAGCATTTT. As protein: CASSERTGAINQPQHF.